This T cell receptor (beta chain) originates from a study of PD-L1 blockade in urothelial cancer. The time point denotes: pretreatment peripheral blood. This CDR3 has 13 residues. V lost 0 bases, J lost 6 bases, and 9 bases lay in between. From germline, CDR1 is SGHRS and CDR2 YFSETQ. In this sample, this clone turned up a few times. Profiling relied on immunoSEQ multiplex PCR, and the TCRdb table lists in-frame clones only, not all of them. The sample contains more than 55,000 clones, approximately 75% of which appear only once. The receptor's source is a man between 65 and 80 years old with urothelial cancer. The sample in question was PBMCs, obtained around atezolizumab (anti-PD-L1) treatment. J is TRBJ1-1 and V is TRBV5-1, with D unresolved. CDR3 in amino acids: CASSLERASEAFF. The CDR3 DNA sequence: TGCGCCAGCAGCTTGGAGAGGGCTTCTGAAGCTTTCTTT.